This TCR beta chain was recorded in a study of neurological immune-mediated disorders. 5'RACE with 10-nucleotide random UMIs produced the cDNA. Over 200 million TCR-beta sequences from 15-18 subjects came out of each sequencing run. TCRdb itself ran the 5' RACE reads through MiXCR, one entry per CDR3 protein. The profile shows 25,000 to 35,000 distinct CDR3 sequences, roughly 1.6% of them singletons. Findings and limits, study-wide: Across subjects, no CDR3 amino acid sequence appeared in expanded clones of more than one subject, a finding that suggested private repertoires in all groups. Neither clinical nor MRI features were associated with the multiple sclerosis repertoire cluster.

This clonotype showed up many times. Its antigen remains unidentified. CDR3 length equals 14 residues. V lost 4 bases and J lost 6; bases outside the gene matches: 6. From germline, CDR1 is WSHSY and CDR2 SAAADI. This sequence originates from a woman in her 30s with multiple sclerosis. V and J are TRBV10-2 and TRBJ1-5; 7 bases line up with TRBD1. The sample consisted of PBMCs. The CDR3 is CASSARQGGQPQHF. In nucleotides, the CDR3 is TGCGCCAGCAGTGCGCGGCAGGGGGGTCAGCCCCAGCATTTT.